The 15 T cell receptor delta chains presented below share a single source sample, sequenced in a study of Vδ1+ human thymocytes (dated by TCRdb to 2017 to 2018). For sequencing, an Illumina MiSeq was employed. RNA extraction was carried out with the RNeasy mini kit, and reverse transcription was then done using Superscript III. CDR3 amplicons were generated by multiplex PCR with pooled V-gene forward primers and a constant-region reverse primer carrying Illumina adaptor overhangs. Clone calls in TCRdb were regenerated from the public reads with CATT, after which identical DNA sequences shared one row. For this sample the table gives about 73,000 delta-chain clones, of which roughly a third were detected only once. Around 0.3% of the sample comes from the top ten. No cognate antigen is known for these TCRs. The paper's findings and limits, for the study overall: In contrast to oligoclonal peripheral blood repertoires, thymic TRG and TRD repertoires appeared to be highly polyclonal with Gaussian CDR3 length distributions.

The sequenced sample consisted of Vdelta1+ gamma-delta thymocytes from the thymus. The intended sense of this specimen's cell subset or site label: FACS-sorted CD3+ TCRalphabeta- TCRVdelta1+ TCRVdelta2- thymocytes. These receptors all come from a boy under two years old who had congenital heart surgery.

V and J are TRDV1 and TRDJ1, with TRDD3 identical over 13 bases. Unmatched junction bases numbered 36, after V lost 4 bases and J lost 4 bases. This CDR3 has 26 residues. CDR1 TSWWSYY and CDR2 QGS come from the germline V gene. The CDR3, as DNA: TGTGCTCTTGGGGGAATAAGAGGGGAGGAAGTTTCCTACGGCGTACTGGGGGATACGCGCTTCGATAAACTCATCTTT. Translating it yields CALGGIRGEEVSYGVLGDTRFDKLIF.

This clone was seen only once. The chain recombines TRDV1 with TRDJ1; 11 bases align to TRDD3. The CDR3 runs 25 residues. The germline V gene has CDR1 TSWWSYY and CDR2 QGS. V shed 4 bases, J shed 1 base, and the junction held 32 bases outside the gene matches. Here the CDR3 reads CALGGYLPSAFHTLTGGYLTDKLIF. For the CDR3, the DNA is TGTGCTCTTGGGGGATATCTTCCCTCGGCATTTCATACTTTGACTGGGGGATATCTCACCGATAAACTCATCTTT.

This clone was observed a handful of times. The rearrangement uses TRDV1 and TRDJ1; the D gene is possibly TRDD3 (6 bases). The ends were cut back, 5 bases at V and 2 bases at J, with 36 bases in the middle. The V gene's germline CDR1 is TSWWSYY and CDR2 QGS. The CDR3 is made up of 22 amino acids. The CDR3 is CALGPTRPSLTGRARYTDKLIF. Here the CDR3 DNA reads TGTGCTCTTGGGCCTACTCGGCCCTCTTTAACTGGGAGGGCCAGGTATACCGATAAACTCATCTTT.

In this sample, this clone turned up a few times. The rearrangement uses TRDV1 and TRDJ1; 11 bases are shared with TRDD3. This CDR3 is 23 amino acids long. Trimming cost V 2 bases and J 1 base; bases outside gene matches: 24. From germline, CDR1 is TSWWSYY and CDR2 QGS. CDR3 DNA sequence: TGTGCTCTTGGGGAAGACGAGGGACTCCAGTTACTGGGGGATAGAACGGGCACCGATAAACTCATCTTT. This sequence encodes CALGEDEGLQLLGDRTGTDKLIF.

This clone turned up a few times. The V and J genes are TRDV1 and TRDJ1; 9 positions match TRDD3. The length of the CDR3 is 27 residues. The germline V gene encodes CDR1 TSWWSYY and CDR2 QGS. V dropped 0 bases and J dropped 1; count of bases not matched to a gene: 36. The CDR3 reads CALGELSGLAKPGSSWGMTGSTDKLIF. The CDR3 DNA follows: TGTGCTCTTGGGGAACTAAGTGGTCTCGCCAAACCCGGGTCCAGCTGGGGGATGACGGGGAGCACCGATAAACTCATCTTT.

On this clone: Other nucleotide sequences in the sample specify the same CDR3. V and J are TRDV1 and TRDJ1; 13 positions match TRDD3. The CDR3 is 22 amino acids. Germline V CDR1 and CDR2: TSWWSYY, QGS. The V gene end was trimmed by 1 base and the J gene end by 4 bases; junction bases not matched to a gene: 21. This chain's CDR3 is CALGEPLLRPYWGIRDSDKLIF. As DNA, the CDR3 is TGTGCTCTTGGGGAACCCCTCCTACGCCCGTACTGGGGGATACGCGATAGCGATAAACTCATCTTT.

A note on this clone: The junction does not match germline at one end; this may be a read error. The chain has TRDV2 and TRDJ1; TRDD3 aligns across 10 bases. CDR3 length equals 16 residues. CDR1 and CDR2 from the germline V gene are GEAIGNYY and EKD. For the CDR3, the DNA is TGTGCCTGTGATGCTAGGGGGATACGCGAGACCGATAGACTCATCTTT. Its protein product is CACDARGIRETDRLIF.

The V call is TRDV1, the J call TRDJ1; 7 nucleotides match TRDD2. Germline V gene data show CDR1 as TSWWSYY and CDR2 as QGS. The CDR3 has 19 residues. Trimming removed 3 bases from V and 0 bases from J; junction bases left unmatched: 16. The CDR3 DNA is TGTGCTCTTGGGGAGCCGTTCCTACTGCGGTTCTCAAACACCGATAAACTCATCTTT. Protein: CALGEPFLLRFSNTDKLIF.

V and J are TRDV2 and TRDJ1, with D maybe TRDD3 (6 bases). V dropped 3 bases and J dropped 1 base, with 17 bases sitting between them. In germline, CDR1 is GEAIGNYY, CDR2 EKD. CDR3 size: 16 residues. This CDR3 reads CACDRLGDPPTDKLIF. The CDR3 DNA is TGTGCCTGTGACCGCCTTGGGGATCCCCCCACCGATAAACTCATCTTT.

This clone appeared a few times. The rearrangement joins TRDV1 to TRDJ1; possible D gene TRDD3, 6 bases. V was pared by 2 bases and J by 7 bases, with 38 bases between. Per germline, CDR1 TSWWSYY and CDR2 QGS. The CDR3 totals 22 residues. DNA of the CDR3: TGTGCTCTTGGGGAAGTAGGCCCTACGGGCCTAACGGGCATGGGGGTGATCCGTAAACTCATCTTT. As protein: CALGEVGPTGLTGMGVIRKLIF.

As for this clone: It is unclear where the CDR3 begins or ends on the DNA, so no DNA is shown, and the CDR3 is as TCRdb lists it. The chain has TRDV1 and TRDJ1; TRDD3, the table's D call, lacks a check against the DNA. The CDR3 is made up of 19 amino acids, end residues included. CDR1 is TSWWSYY, CDR2 QGS, per germline. CDR3: CALGELLCLPGGGTDKLIF.

This chain uses TRDV1 with TRDJ1; 10 bases match TRDD3. The CDR3 is 20 amino acids. Germline assignment: CDR1 TSWWSYY and CDR2 QGS. The junction had 13 bases not matched to a gene; V was cut back by 0 bases and J by 0 bases. In DNA, the CDR3 is TGTGCTCTTGGGGAACTAGGGACGGTACTGGGGGATGGAGACACCGATAAACTCATCTTT. It is translated as CALGELGTVLGDGDTDKLIF.

Only a few counts were recorded for this clone. The chain couples TRDV2 to TRDJ1, with 9 bases identical to TRDD3. The V and J ends lost 0 bases and 8 bases, in that order; junction bases with no gene match: 6. The CDR3 covers 14 residues. CDR1 GEAIGNYY and CDR2 EKD come from the germline V gene. The CDR3 protein is CACDTYWGRRKLIF. DNA for the CDR3: TGTGCCTGTGACACCTACTGGGGGAGACGCAAACTCATCTTT.

This chain connects TRDV1 to TRDJ1; TRDD3 aligns across 9 bases. Germline assignment: CDR1 TSWWSYY and CDR2 QGS. This CDR3 has 21 residues. Trimming took 2 bases from V and 0 from J; bases not matched to a gene: 19. The CDR3 region has the DNA TGTGCTCTTGGGGAAGGATCGCGGAGACTGGGGGAAACGGCGTACACCGATAAACTCATCTTT. Protein product: CALGEGSRRLGETAYTDKLIF.

J is TRDJ1 and V is TRDV1; D is undetermined. The V gene's germline CDR1 is TSWWSYY and CDR2 QGS. The CDR3 length is 19 residues. Trimming shortened V by 1 base and J by 0 bases, and 21 bases separated the two germline ends. The CDR3 spells CALGEPPLFLRSHTDKLIF. CDR3 bases: TGTGCTCTTGGGGAACCACCTTTATTTCTGAGGTCCCACACCGATAAACTCATCTTT.